This TCR beta chain stems from a study of T-cell reconstitution after alpha-beta-depleted transplantation in children. Preparation of the TCRbeta library involved a method that used unique molecular identifiers. A single record per CDR3 protein comes from TCRdb applying MiXCR to the PCR reads. The repertoire holds 70,000 to 100,000 distinct CDR3 sequences, 9.5% to 15% seen once, with roughly 13% in the top ten. This clonotype was seen many times. Germline V CDR1 and CDR2: SGHVS, FQNEAQ. Losses at the gene ends were 5 bases for V and 7 bases for J; bases not matched to a gene: 9. The CDR3 extends over 15 amino acids.

The V gene is TRBV7-8, the J gene TRBJ2-5; the match to TRBD2 covers 11 bases. The sequenced sample was PBMCs from the stem cell graft donor, obtained from the stem cell graft. The receptor was derived from a human donor who donated a stem cell graft to a child with inherited bone marrow failure. The CDR3 region is CASSPMTSGEGTQYF. CDR3 DNA sequence: TGTGCCAGCAGCCCTATGACTAGCGGGGAGGGGACCCAGTACTTC.